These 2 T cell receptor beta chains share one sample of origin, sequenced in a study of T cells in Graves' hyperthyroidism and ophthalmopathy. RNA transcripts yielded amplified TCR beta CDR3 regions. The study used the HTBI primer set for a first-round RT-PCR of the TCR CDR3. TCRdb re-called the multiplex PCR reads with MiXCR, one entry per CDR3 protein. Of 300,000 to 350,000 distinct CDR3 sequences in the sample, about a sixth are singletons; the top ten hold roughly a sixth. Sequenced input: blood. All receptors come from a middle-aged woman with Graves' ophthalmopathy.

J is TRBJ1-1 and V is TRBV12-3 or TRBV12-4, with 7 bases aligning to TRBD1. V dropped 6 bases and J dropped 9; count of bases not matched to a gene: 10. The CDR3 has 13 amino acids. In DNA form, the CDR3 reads TGTGCCAGCAGGGCCCGACAGGGACCAAAAGCTTTCTTT. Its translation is CASRARQGPKAFF.

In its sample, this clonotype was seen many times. The CDR3 DNA reads TGTGCCAGCAAGGGTAGGACGGTTGAAGAGCAGTACTTC. The encoded protein is CASKGRTVEEQYF. The chain has TRBV6-2 or TRBV6-3 and TRBJ2-7; D uncertain. Trimming removed 7 bases from V and 7 bases from J, with 17 bases in between. CDR1 MNHEY and CDR2 SVGEGT come from the germline V gene. This CDR3 region has 13 residues.